Listed here are 26 T cell receptor beta chains from one sample, sequenced in a study of blood T cells in healthy people across ages. Next came a second PCR, run for about 7 to 12 cycles, which used a sample-barcoded 5' primer along with a J-beta primer mix. TCRdb fed the 5' RACE reads into MiXCR, producing one record per CDR3 protein. The profile covers 600,000 to 650,000 distinct CDR3 sequences, with roughly 58% appearing a single time and around 37% taken by the ten largest. The sequencing input was blood. These receptors originate from a man aged 55 to 70 in good health.

The table lists this clonotype with a few counts. V and J are TRBV27 and TRBJ2-1; 8 bases match TRBD2. CDR1 is MNHEY and CDR2 is SMNVEV in the germline V gene (reference sequence). The CDR3 sequence is 16 residues long. Germline trimming cut 7 bases from V and 3 bases from J; bases unmatched to any gene: 11. The CDR3 reads CASTLGSGGFYNEQFF. CDR3 DNA: TGTGCCAGCACCCTAGGAAGCGGGGGCTTCTACAATGAGCAGTTCTTC.

Comment on this clonotype: Just one base apart from a much larger clone, this may be a read error. This chain links TRBV11-2 with TRBJ2-7; unclear D gene. V dropped 1 base and J dropped 7 bases, with 14 bases sitting between them. The CDR3 loop spans 14 amino acids. CDR1 and CDR2 (germline): SGHAT, FQNNGV. The CDR3 loop reads CASSLGSVYNEQYF. The CDR3 DNA reads as TGTGCCAGCAGCTTAGGGAGCGTCTACAATGAGCAGTACTTC.

The chain carries TRBV28 and TRBJ1-1, with a weak D call TRBD1 (5 bases). V lost 2 bases and J 6 bases, leaving 13 bases between the germline ends. Germline lookup yields CDR1 MDHEN and CDR2 SYDVKM. The CDR3 runs to 14 residues. This chain's CDR3 is CASSLALGASEAFF. CDR3 sequence (DNA): TGTGCCAGCAGTTTAGCGCTTGGGGCCTCTGAAGCTTTCTTT.

There are many counts of this clonotype. V usage is TRBV2 and J usage is TRBJ2-5; possibly TRBD1 for D (6 bases). The CDR3 consists of 13 residues. Germline CDR1 is SNHLY and CDR2 is FYNNEI. The ends were cut back, 6 bases at V and 1 base at J, with 9 bases in the middle. CDR3 residues: CASRRGSQETQYF. DNA of the CDR3: TGTGCCAGCAGGAGGGGGAGCCAAGAGACCCAGTACTTC.

This clonotype was counted at least ten times. The V call is TRBV20-1, the J call TRBJ1-5; 7 bases line up with TRBD1. This CDR3 contains 14 residues. Looked up from germline, CDR1 is DFQATT and CDR2 is SNEGSKA (reference sequence). J gave up 5 bases and V 0 bases, and 4 bases lay outside the gene matches. The CDR3 spells CSARDRDSHQPQHF. DNA of the CDR3: TGCAGTGCTAGAGATCGGGACAGCCATCAGCCCCAGCATTTT.

As for this clonotype: The junction and the germline gene differ at one end; a read error may be behind it. The chain combines TRBV12-3 or TRBV12-4 with TRBJ2-7, with D maybe TRBD2 (7 bases). This CDR3 contains 13 residues. The CDR3 spells CASSFHREGERYF. The DNA for the CDR3 is TGTGCCAGCAGTTTTCACAGGGAGGGCGAGCGGTACTTC.

This clonotype was seen once. V and J are TRBV9 and TRBJ2-4, with 8 bases lining up with TRBD2. The J call may not be correct, given that the DNA end is closer to TRBJ2-7. Germline CDR1 is SGDLS and CDR2 is YYNGEE. The CDR3 has 15 residues. The CDR3 loop reads CASSVSGGGRYEQYF. CDR3 nucleotides: TGTGCCAGCAGCGTAAGCGGCGGGGGGCGGTACGAGCAGTACTTC.

The chain links TRBV11-2 to TRBJ2-1; 10 nucleotides align to TRBD2. CDR1 and CDR2 from the germline V gene are SGHAT and FQNNGV. V was clipped by 0 bases and J by 6 bases; unmatched bases: 2. The CDR3 runs 15 residues. DNA for the CDR3: TGTGCCAGCAGCTTAGAACTAGCGGGGCGCAATGAGCAGTTCTTC. Its translation: CASSLELAGRNEQFF. Based on the CDR3 plus reference TRBV11-2 and TRBJ2-1, the full variable domain is EAGVAQSPRYKIIEKRQSVAFWCNPISGHATLYWYQQILGQGPKLLIQFQNNGVVDDSQLPKDRFSAERLKGVDSTLKIQPAKLEDSAVYLCASSLELAGRNEQFFGPGTRLTVL.

In nucleotides, the CDR3 is TGTGCCAGCAGCGAGGCCGTACCTAACTATGGCTACACCTTC. It codes for CASSEAVPNYGYTF. This rearrangement joins TRBV11-2 to TRBJ1-2; D unclear. The CDR3 runs to 14 residues. Trimming pared 5 bases from V and 0 bases from J, leaving 10 bases between. Per germline, CDR1 SGHAT and CDR2 FQNNGV.

This chain connects TRBV20-1 to TRBJ2-1, with 8 positions matching TRBD2. This CDR3 contains 16 residues. V trimming: 5 bases; J trimming: 4 bases; junction bases outside the gene matches: 13. Germline CDR1 is DFQATT and CDR2 is SNEGSKA (reference sequence). Here the CDR3 reads CSAPRRVAGRYNEQFF. CDR3 sequence (DNA): TGCAGTGCTCCCCGTAGGGTAGCGGGGAGGTACAATGAGCAGTTCTTC.

This clonotype has only a few counts. Its ends do not fully match the called genes, so a read error is possible. The chain couples TRBV7-2 to TRBJ2-7; 7 bases line up with TRBD1. Germline V CDR1 and CDR2: SGHTA, FQGNSA. This CDR3 has 15 amino acids. The CDR3 DNA follows: TGTGCCAGCAGCCTAGCAGGGGGTGGGATCTACGAGCAGTACTTC. Protein product: CASSLAGGGIYEQYF. The complete variable domain, with remaining parts taken from reference TRBV7-2 and TRBJ2-7, reads GAGVSQSPSNKVTEKGKDVELRCDPISGHTALYWYRQSLGQGLEFLIYFQGNSAPDKSGLPSDRFSAERTGGSVSTLTIQRTQQEDSAVYLCASSLAGGGIYEQYFGPGTRLTVT.

This clonotype was seen once. The chain employs TRBV4-1 and TRBJ2-7, with D unresolved. CDR1 and CDR2 (germline): MGHRA, YSYEKL. This CDR3 is 12 amino acids long. The V and J ends lost 0 bases and 2 bases respectively, with 2 bases between them. The CDR3 protein is CASSQEPYEQYF. The CDR3, as DNA: TGCGCCAGCAGCCAAGAGCCCTACGAGCAGTACTTC.

This clonotype was detected only a few times. The DNA for the CDR3 is TGTGCCAGCAGCCGACCGGGACAGGGGTATGGCTACACCTTC. It yields the protein CASSRPGQGYGYTF. The genes are TRBV7-2 and TRBJ1-2; the match to TRBD1 covers 10 bases. The CDR3 is 14 amino acids. Per the germline V gene, CDR1 is SGHTA and CDR2 is FQGNSA. Trimming took 5 bases from V and 5 from J; bases not matched to a gene: 5.

DNA of the CDR3: TGTGCCAGCACCCGACTCCCAGGGGAGACCCAGTACTTC. It yields the protein CASTRLPGETQYF. The rearrangement joins TRBV2 to TRBJ2-7; maybe TRBD1 (5 bases). The end of the DNA fits TRBJ2-5 better, so the J call may be wrong. CDR3 size: 13 residues. Germline V lookup: CDR1 SNHLY, CDR2 FYNNEI.

V and J are TRBV3-1 and TRBJ1-4; no clear D gene. This CDR3 has 15 residues. Germline lookup yields CDR1 LGHDT and CDR2 YNNKEL (reference sequence). The V end lost 3 bases, the J end lost 5 bases, and 13 bases lay between the germline ends. The CDR3 here is CASSQGGQLNEKLFF. The CDR3 DNA is TGTGCCAGCAGCCAGGGAGGTCAGTTAAATGAAAAACTGTTTTTT.

This chain connects TRBV29-1 to TRBJ2-1, with D maybe TRBD1 (6 bases). V dropped 1 base and J dropped 7 bases, with 14 bases sitting between them. The CDR3 extends over 14 amino acids. Germline values: CDR1 SQVTM, CDR2 ANQGSEA. In DNA form, the CDR3 reads TGCAGCGTTGAAGCGCGAACAGGGTTGAATGAGCAGTTCTTC. This translates into CSVEARTGLNEQFF.

The V gene is TRBV7-2, the J gene TRBJ2-3; a possible D gene is TRBD1 (5 bases). V dropped 5 bases and J dropped 6 bases, with 15 bases sitting between them. There are 14 residues in the CDR3. Germline CDR1 SGHTA, CDR2 FQGNSA. Here the CDR3 DNA reads TGTGCCAGCAGCCCCCGCAGGGCGCATGATACGCAGTATTTT. It encodes CASSPRRAHDTQYF.

The J gene is TRBJ2-1, the V gene TRBV5-1; the D gene is possibly TRBD1 (6 bases). With 1 base removed from V and 2 bases from J, the gap between germline ends came to 22 bases. From germline, CDR1 is SGHRS and CDR2 YFSETQ. This CDR3 has 19 residues. The CDR3 DNA is TGCGCCAGCAGCTTGCCACAGGGTTCATCCTACGGTCCCTACAATGAGCAGTTCTTC. Its protein is CASSLPQGSSYGPYNEQFF.

V gene TRBV10-1 combines with J gene TRBJ2-7; possibly TRBD1 for D (6 bases). The J call is in doubt because the DNA end fits TRBJ2-5 better. This CDR3 comprises 15 residues. The germline V gene has CDR1 WNHNN and CDR2 SYGVQD (reference sequence). CDR3 in DNA: TGCGCCAGCAGTCCCCTACAGGGCTCAGGAGAGACCCAGTACTTC. Amino acids: CASSPLQGSGETQYF.

The chain recombines TRBV9 with TRBJ2-5, with D unresolved. Trimming took off 3 bases at V and 5 bases at J, with 17 bases between the two ends. CDR1 SGDLS and CDR2 YYNGEE come from the germline V gene. CDR3 length: 15 residues. The CDR3 reads CASSAGPLGYETQYF. In DNA form, the CDR3 reads TGTGCCAGCAGCGCTGGTCCGTTGGGCTATGAGACCCAGTACTTC.

The V gene is TRBV20-1, the J gene TRBJ2-7, with D uncertain. Germline CDR1 DFQATT, CDR2 SNEGSKA (reference sequence). The CDR3 contains 15 residues. Trimming shortened V by 5 bases and J by 4 bases, and 21 bases separated the two germline ends. CDR3 DNA sequence: TGCAGTGCTGGCTCCAGACCCGAGGCAACGTACGAGCAGTACTTC. The encoded protein is CSAGSRPEATYEQYF.

This sequence joins TRBV5-6 and TRBJ1-6; perhaps TRBD1 as D (5 bases). V lost 4 bases and J 6 bases, leaving 17 bases between the germline ends. This CDR3 contains 16 residues. The V gene's germline CDR1 is SGHDT and CDR2 YYEEEE. This CDR3 is CASSPEGRQTNSPLHF. CDR3 sequence (DNA): TGTGCCAGCAGCCCCGAAGGGCGACAGACTAATTCACCCCTCCACTTT.

The chain employs TRBV7-2 and TRBJ2-3; no definite D call. The CDR3 runs to 15 residues. V lost 1 base to trimming and J lost 5 bases, with 13 bases between them. The germline V gene encodes CDR1 SGHTA and CDR2 FQGNSA. CDR3 DNA: TGTGCCAGCAGCTTAGACCCCGGACCTGGAGATACGCAGTATTTT. It codes for CASSLDPGPGDTQYF.

This clonotype occurred once. The CDR3 reads CASSTGEDREQYF. CDR3 sequence (DNA): TGCGCCAGCAGCACCGGGGAAGACAGGGAGCAGTACTTC. The rearrangement joins TRBV5-1 to TRBJ2-7; D is possibly TRBD1 (6 bases). The CDR3 sequence is 13 residues long. Trimming removed 4 bases from V and 7 bases from J, with 15 bases in between. Germline CDR1 reads SGHRS; CDR2 reads YFSETQ.

This clonotype was observed a handful of times. The rearrangement uses TRBV20-1 and TRBJ2-7, with 14 bases matching TRBD2. The end of the DNA fits TRBJ2-5 better, so the J call may be wrong. This CDR3 is built from 14 residues. Germline V gene sequence: CDR1 DFQATT, CDR2 SNEGSKA (reference sequence). CDR3 sequence: CSASTSGGVKTQYF. CDR3 DNA: TGCAGTGCTTCGACTAGCGGGGGGGTAAAGACCCAGTACTTC.

This rearrangement joins TRBV20-1 to TRBJ2-5; D is undetermined. From germline, CDR1 is DFQATT and CDR2 SNEGSKA (reference sequence). V was pared by 2 bases and J by 1 base, with 8 bases between. The CDR3 runs to 13 residues. CDR3 DNA sequence: TGCAGTGCTAGATTGCCCAGCCAAGAGACCCAGTACTTC. This sequence encodes CSARLPSQETQYF.